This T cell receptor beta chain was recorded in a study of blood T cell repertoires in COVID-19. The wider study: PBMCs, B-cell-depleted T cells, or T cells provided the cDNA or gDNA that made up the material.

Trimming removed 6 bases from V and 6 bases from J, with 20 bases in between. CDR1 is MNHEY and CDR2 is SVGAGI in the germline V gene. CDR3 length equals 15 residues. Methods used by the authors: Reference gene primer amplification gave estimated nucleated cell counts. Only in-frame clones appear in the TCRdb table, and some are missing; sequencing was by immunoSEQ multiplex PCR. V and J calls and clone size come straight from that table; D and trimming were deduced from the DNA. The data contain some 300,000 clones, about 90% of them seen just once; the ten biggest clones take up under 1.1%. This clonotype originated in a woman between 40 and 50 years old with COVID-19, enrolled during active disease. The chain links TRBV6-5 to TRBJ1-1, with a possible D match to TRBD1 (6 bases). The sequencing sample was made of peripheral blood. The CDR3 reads CASRKTGLRDPEAFF. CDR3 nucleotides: TGTGCCAGCAGGAAAACAGGGTTGAGGGACCCTGAAGCTTTCTTT.